The subject of this entry is one T cell receptor beta chain. The antigen it recognizes is unknown. No much larger clonotype is one base removed from it; base qualities were not supplied. The CDR3 measures 16 amino acids from cysteine to phenylalanine. The only DNA kept is the CDR3, 48 bases in frame from the first base. CDR1 is given as SGHKS and CDR2 as YYEKEE, both from the germline V gene (reference sequence). Trimming takes 0 bases from V and 6 bases from J, and the germline ends sit 19 bases apart. Receptor amplification or capture employed 5' RACE. Instrument on record: Illumina HiSeq 2000. A universal primer binding site was added through template switching, and the final cDNA carried a unique molecular identifier so that TCR cDNA molecules could be counted accurately. Specific primers in the conserved constant-segment region were used to synthesize first-strand cDNA for TCR alpha and beta chains. To control for contamination, each cDNA library was double barcoded with a SMART-Mk sample barcode plus Illumina barcodes. TruSeq adapter sequences along with Illumina sample barcodes were introduced in two successive PCR steps. The Illumina HiSeq platform was used with custom primers to sequence TCR alpha and beta cDNA libraries. The source study handled its data this way. MiGEC processed the raw reads to extract unique molecular identifiers, while MiXCR was used to determine the CDR3 positions. Recombination models were inferred per individual with the repgenHMM and IGoR tools using an EM algorithm. Shared clonotypes were analyzed with the tcR package in R, and sharing was normalized by the product of cloneset sizes. To study raw recombination free of thymic and clonal selection effects, out-of-frame nonproductive sequences were analyzed. Clones were called with MiXCR by TCRdb after fastp trimmed the public reads at Q25, and only in-frame beta chains were retained. Duplicate CDR3 protein sequences are folded into a single record with the most common DNA and genes. The V and J calls were determined by TCRdb, not by the authors. This sample gives about 530,000 distinct CDR3 sequences in total; roughly 15% of them show up just once. The top ten clones comprise 0.35% to 0.45% of the sample.

These data come from a study of identical twins (dated by TCRdb to about 2016). About the investigation overall: To test whether fetal clonotypes persist, this study deep-sequenced TCR alpha and beta repertoires from monozygotic twins, from unrelated adults of various ages, and from cord blood. To rule out contamination, the twin experiments were replicated at different times with different library preparation protocols.

Every donor in the study was a healthy Caucasian. Three pairs of female monozygotic twins, all aged about 18 to 29 years, made up the twin cohort. CD4+ and CD8+ T cell populations were isolated with positive isolation kits from Invitrogen. Study-wide findings and limitations: Fewer insertions were carried by abundant cord blood beta clonotypes; a weaker similar trend was observed in young adult naive repertoires, while no such trend was observed in memory repertoires. Compared with coincidental sharing between unrelated individuals, out-of-frame TCR alpha sequences shared between twins had an excess of sequences with low generation probability. Because the same donors could not be followed over many years, the conclusions depended on cross-sectional statistical analysis. In monozygotic twins, recombination models systematically underestimated out-of-frame TCR alpha sharing, but the models matched the sharing seen between unrelated individuals. Excess twin sharing in beta out-of-frame sequences was weaker because fewer shared sequences lowered the signal-to-noise ratio. Zero-insertion analyses could be partly confounded by invariant T cells such as MAIT and iNKT, although diverse VJ usage argued against such confounding for most clonotypes.

The same sample was also studied in work on yellow fever vaccine responses in identical twins. The second publication reports: According to the authors, in identical twins the way T cells responded to vaccination appeared partly convergent and partly personalized. Focusing on identical twins, the study followed the T cell clones that responded to the vaccine, and did so with precision.

This receptor chain uses TRBV5-5 and TRBJ2-7; the D gene is perhaps TRBD1, from 5 matching bases. This receptor was obtained from a young woman in good health. Sequenced sample: CD4+ T cells sorted from blood. This receptor carries the CDR3 CASSLEGAQLGVEQYF. The DNA sequence is given as TGTGCCAGCAGCTTGGAAGGGGCGCAACTTGGGGTCGAGCAGTACTTC.